This T cell receptor (beta chain) was retrieved from a study of OX40 agonist ivuxolimab in advanced cancers. At the level of the study: Patients were dosed intravenously with ivuxolimab at 0.01 to 10 mg/kg every 2 weeks.

About this clone: The target antigen is unknown.

Clones were read by immunoSEQ multiplex PCR, and TCRdb kept only the in-frame ones, dropping some. The sample has about 68,000 clones; about 79% are singletons. Study-wide points: At 0.1 to 3.0 mg/kg and by week 6, CD4+ and CD8+ T cells in the blood had expanded clonally.

The sample here was CD4+ or CD8+ T cells sorted from blood, taken in a trial of the OX40 agonist ivuxolimab. The TCR was taken from an adult with an advanced solid tumor such as melanoma, head and neck, liver or kidney cancer.

CDR3 in amino acids: CASSHRGVSYNEQFF. The CDR3 coding sequence is TGTGCCAGCAGTCACAGGGGCGTTTCCTACAATGAGCAGTTCTTC. This sequence joins TRBV6-6 and TRBJ2-1; 7 positions agree with TRBD1. The CDR3 spans 15 residues. Trimming at V came to 5 bases and at J to 1 base, leaving 5 bases not matched to a gene. Germline CDR1 and CDR2: MNHNY and SVGAGI (reference sequence).